The 26 T cell receptor beta chains below were found in one sample sequenced in a study of PD-1 blockade in classical Hodgkin lymphoma. Each patient relapsed following autologous stem cell transplantation, and prior brentuximab vedotin exposure differed. Clones were sequenced by immunoSEQ multiplex PCR, and TCRdb holds only the in-frame ones, with some missing. The data contain under 15,000 clones, about 83% of them singletons. The specimen comprised peripheral blood mononuclear cells (PBMCs), sampled at baseline. The receptors originated from a human donor with classical Hodgkin lymphoma.

The sample holds a few counts of this clone. The chain is built from TRBV7-3 and TRBJ2-3; D gene uncertain. The CDR3 runs to 14 residues. Germline V gene data show CDR1 as SGHTA and CDR2 as FQGTGA. V was clipped by 5 bases and J by 5 bases, with 14 bases between them. In DNA form, the CDR3 reads TGTGCCAGCAGCCGGAACGTCGTGGGAGATACGCAGTATTTT. This translates into CASSRNVVGDTQYF.

This chain uses TRBV7-2 with TRBJ1-2; TRBD1 is a possible D gene (5 bases). Germline V CDR1 and CDR2: SGHTA, FQGNSA. V was shortened by 5 bases and J by 7 bases, with 20 bases between the two germline ends. The CDR3 is 15 amino acids. The CDR3 coding sequence is TGTGCCAGCAGCGCGCCGAGAGAGGCTGGGGCTGGCTACACCTTC. Its protein product is CASSAPREAGAGYTF.

The chain couples TRBV28 to TRBJ2-7; TRBD1 matches 7 bases. The CDR3 spans 16 residues. Germline V CDR1 and CDR2: MDHEN, SYDVKM. V lost 2 bases, J lost 0 bases, and 7 bases stayed unmatched. DNA of the CDR3: TGTGCCAGCAGTTTACGGTACAGGGGTTTCTCCTACGAGCAGTACTTC. This encodes CASSLRYRGFSYEQYF.

CDR3 sequence reads: CASSLGLADTDTQYF. The CDR3 nucleotides read TGTGCCAGCAGCTTAGGTTTAGCAGATACAGATACGCAGTATTTT. The chain carries TRBV7-3 and TRBJ2-3; D not resolved. The germline CDR1 and CDR2 sequences are SGHTA and FQGTGA. V was pared by 2 bases and J by 3 bases, with 12 bases between. The CDR3 consists of 15 residues.

The gene calls are TRBV7-2 and TRBJ2-5, with 7 bases identical to TRBD1. With V trimmed by 8 bases and J by 5 bases, 11 bases remained unmatched. The CDR3 sequence is 14 residues long. Germline CDR1 is SGHTA and CDR2 is FQGNSA. The CDR3 nucleotides read TGTGCCAGCCGAAGGACAGGCTACTACGAGACCCAGTACTTC. This translates into CASRRTGYYETQYF.

The rearrangement links TRBV19 to TRBJ1-4; D call uncertain. This CDR3 spans 15 amino acids. Germline V lookup: CDR1 LNHDA, CDR2 SQIVND (reference sequence). V lost 9 bases and J 6 bases, leaving 20 bases between the germline ends. The CDR3 nucleotides are TGTGCCAGCACCGTTTTTGGTCCGGGTGATGAAAAACTGTTTTTT. Residues: CASTVFGPGDEKLFF.

V is TRBV19 and J is TRBJ1-6; D uncertain. Trimming removed 2 bases at V and 2 bases at J, with 10 bases between. The CDR3 totals 16 residues. Germline V gene sequence: CDR1 LNHDA, CDR2 SQIVND (reference sequence). The CDR3 spells CASSIYGVPYNSPLHF. The CDR3 DNA follows: TGTGCCAGTAGTATATACGGGGTCCCCTATAATTCACCCCTCCACTTT.

The CDR3: CASSPRRAENTGELFF. In nucleotides, the CDR3 is TGTGCCAGCAGCCCTCGGCGGGCAGAGAACACCGGGGAGCTGTTTTTT. This rearrangement joins TRBV9 to TRBJ2-2; tentatively, D is TRBD2 (5 bases). CDR1 SGDLS and CDR2 YYNGEE come from the germline V gene. Deletions cut 4 bases from V and 1 base from J, with 14 bases between. CDR3 length equals 16 residues.

This sequence joins TRBV21-1 and TRBJ1-2; the table calls TRBD1, which could not be checked here. TRBV21-1 is annotated as a pseudogene. The CDR3 has 14 amino acids. CDR3 loop: CASSLQGVNYGYTF. The CDR3 DNA reads as TGTGCCAGCAGCTTACAGGGGGTTAACTATGGCTACACCTTC.

The rearrangement links TRBV14 to TRBJ2-5, with TRBD1 matching 7 bases. The DNA end lines up better with TRBJ2-7; the J call may be wrong. There are 14 residues in the CDR3. Germline loops: CDR1 SGHDN, CDR2 FVKESK. CDR3: CASSPEGTAYEQYF. DNA of the CDR3: TGTGCCAGCAGCCCCGAAGGGACAGCCTACGAGCAGTACTTC.

The table lists this clone with a few counts. V gene TRBV27 combines with J gene TRBJ1-1; 8 bases agree with TRBD1. After removal of 4 bases from V and 3 bases from J, the junction contained 7 bases not matched to a gene. This CDR3 is built from 15 residues. Germline CDR1 is MNHEY and CDR2 is SMNVEV (reference sequence). The CDR3 sequence: CASSSGTGGDTEAFF. The DNA of the CDR3 is TGTGCCAGCAGTTCCGGGACAGGTGGAGACACTGAAGCTTTCTTT.

This chain uses TRBV7-9 with TRBJ1-2; D gene uncertain. The V gene lost 2 bases and the J gene lost 2 bases, with 6 bases spanning the gap. CDR1 is SEHNR, CDR2 FQNEAQ, per germline (reference sequence). The CDR3 extends over 13 amino acids. CDR3 sequence reads: CASSLLGNYGYTF. The CDR3 nucleotides read TGTGCCAGCAGCTTACTCGGGAACTATGGCTACACCTTC.

The chain combines TRBV30 with TRBJ1-2, with D perhaps TRBD1 (5 bases). Trimming removed 5 bases at V and 8 bases at J, with 18 bases between. The CDR3 totals 13 residues. The germline gives CDR1 GTSNPN, CDR2 SVGIG (reference sequence). The CDR3 is CAWLSLRVGGYTF. CDR3 coding DNA: TGTGCCTGGCTCTCGCTCAGGGTTGGAGGCTACACCTTC.

The chain uses TRBV5-8 and TRBJ2-3; 11 positions agree with TRBD1. The length of the CDR3 is 12 residues. Germline lookup yields CDR1 SGHTS and CDR2 YDEGEE. Unmatched junction bases numbered 4, after V lost 4 bases and J lost 12 bases. The CDR3 DNA sequence: TGTGCCAGCAGCCGGGACAGGGGGGACCAGTATTTT. Amino acid sequence: CASSRDRGDQYF.

This chain connects TRBV11-3 to TRBJ1-1; D not resolved. The V end lost 5 bases, the J end lost 1 base, and 8 bases lay between the germline ends. Per germline, CDR1 SGHNT and CDR2 YENEEA. The CDR3 runs to 13 residues. The DNA of the CDR3 is TGTGCCAGCAGCCCCGGCAGGAACACTGAAGCTTTCTTT. Protein: CASSPGRNTEAFF. The full variable domain, rest sourced from reference TRBV11-3 and TRBJ1-1, is EAGVVQSPRYKIIEKKQPVAFWCNPISGHNTLYWYLQNLGQGPELLIRYENEEAVDDSQLPKDRFSAERLKGVDSTLKIQPAELGDSAVYLCASSPGRNTEAFFGQGTRLTVV.

This sequence joins TRBV2 and TRBJ1-2, with TRBD1 matching 8 bases. V lost 6 bases and J lost 4; bases outside the gene matches: 10. The CDR3 is made up of 15 amino acids. CDR1 is SNHLY and CDR2 is FYNNEI in the germline V gene. The CDR3 bases are TGTGCCAGCAGCCGGACAGGGCTCGGGAGCTATGGCTACACCTTC. Its protein product is CASSRTGLGSYGYTF.

The chain uses TRBV7-2 and TRBJ2-5; perhaps TRBD2 as D (6 bases). The CDR3 has 11 amino acids. The germline gives CDR1 SGHTA, CDR2 FQGNSA. The V gene lost 5 bases and the J gene lost 5 bases, with 6 bases spanning the gap. DNA for the CDR3: TGTGCCAGCAGCCGGGGGGAGACCCAGTACTTC. Translation: CASSRGETQYF.

The chain links TRBV29-1 to TRBJ2-2; 7 bases match TRBD1. CDR1 is SQVTM, CDR2 ANQGSEA, per germline. V trimming: 7 bases; J trimming: 5 bases; junction bases outside the gene matches: 10. There are 14 residues in the CDR3. CDR3 sequence (DNA): TGCAGCGCTTCGGACAGGACGGTTACCGGGGAGCTGTTTTTT. This sequence encodes CSASDRTVTGELFF.

The chain has TRBV18 and TRBJ2-7; 7 bases fit TRBD2. V shed 3 bases and J 1 base; nucleotides not matched to a gene: 6. This CDR3 has 15 amino acids. Germline CDR1 and CDR2: KGHSH and LQKENI. This CDR3 reads CASSPGASGSYEQYF. CDR3 DNA: TGTGCCAGCTCACCCGGGGCTAGCGGATCCTACGAGCAGTACTTC.

The CDR3 region is CASSEPLKGSYEQYF. The CDR3 DNA reads TGTGCCAGCAGTGAACCTCTTAAAGGGTCCTACGAGCAGTACTTC. The chain carries TRBV2 and TRBJ2-7; D is uncertain. Germline V gives CDR1 SNHLY, CDR2 FYNNEI. This CDR3 region has 15 residues. Trimming left V 2 bases short and J 1 base short, with 12 bases between. The variable domain in full, completed from reference TRBV2 and TRBJ2-7, reads EPEVTQTPSHQVTQMGQEVILRCVPISNHLYFYWYRQILGQKVEFLVSFYNNEISEKSEIFDDQFSVERPDGSNFTLKIRSTKLEDSAMYFCASSEPLKGSYEQYFGPGTRLTVT.

The gene calls are TRBV6-1 and TRBJ2-7, with 7 bases matching TRBD2. CDR1 and CDR2 from the germline V gene are MNHNS and SASEGT. V lost 10 bases and J lost 4; bases outside the gene matches: 16. CDR3 length: 15 residues. Here the CDR3 reads CANRWGGPWSYEQYV. CDR3 nucleotide sequence: TGTGCCAACCGGTGGGGGGGTCCATGGTCGTACGAGCAGTACGTC.

CDR3 DNA: TGCGCCAGCAGCCAAAGGACAGGGGGAGAGACCCAGTACTTC. Protein: CASSQRTGGETQYF. V gene TRBV5-1 combines with J gene TRBJ2-5; TRBD1 agrees at 10 bases. This CDR3 spans 14 amino acids. The germline gives CDR1 SGHRS, CDR2 YFSETQ. V shed 4 bases, J shed 4 bases, and the junction held 4 bases outside the gene matches. Based on the CDR3 plus reference TRBV5-1 and TRBJ2-5, the full variable domain is KAGVTQTPRYLIKTRGQQVTLSCSPISGHRSVSWYQQTPGQGLQFLFEYFSETQRNKGNFPGRFSGRQFSNSRSEMNVSTLELGDSALYLCASSQRTGGETQYFGPGTRLLVL.

The chain has TRBV5-8 and TRBJ1-6; possibly TRBD1 for D (5 bases). V gave up 0 bases and J gave up 7 bases, with 11 bases separating them. The CDR3 has 15 amino acids. The germline gives CDR1 SGHTS, CDR2 YDEGEE. CDR3 in amino acids: CASSLGQGGNSPLHF. Written as DNA, the CDR3 is TGTGCCAGCAGCTTGGGCCAGGGAGGGAATTCACCCCTCCACTTT.

This rearrangement joins TRBV21-1 to TRBJ2-7; the table's TRBD2 call for D was not verified on the DNA. TRBV21-1 is a pseudogene locus. CDR3 length equals 15 residues. The CDR3 loop reads CASSSNQEETYEQYV. The CDR3 DNA reads as TGTGCCAGCAGCTCAAATCAGGAGGAAACCTACGAGCAGTACGTC.

This chain uses TRBV7-2 with TRBJ1-1; 7 positions match TRBD1. This CDR3 has 19 residues. Per the germline V gene, CDR1 is SGHTA and CDR2 is FQGNSA. The J segment lost 10 bases and the V segment lost 1 base, leaving 24 bases of the junction unmatched. CDR3 loop: CASSLGLGGTVEWDIGAFF. CDR3 bases: TGTGCCAGCAGCTTAGGTCTAGGGGGGACAGTAGAATGGGACATCGGAGCTTTCTTT.

This chain links TRBV27 with TRBJ2-7, with TRBD1 identical over 10 bases. V lost 5 bases, J lost 3 bases, and 10 bases stayed unmatched. The CDR3 covers 16 residues. CDR1 and CDR2 from the germline V gene are MNHEY and SMNVEV (reference sequence). CDR3 residues: CASSLRVGTGVYEQYF. Here the CDR3 DNA reads TGTGCCAGCAGTCTAAGGGTAGGGACAGGGGTCTACGAGCAGTACTTC.